This entry concerns a single T cell receptor beta chain. This clone's antigen is unknown. Qualities for individual bases were not recorded, and no much larger clone is one base off. These data come from a study of shared clonotypes between healthy human individuals (TCRdb year 2020). Concerning the study at large: The cohort included a few men and a couple of women between 18 and 49 years of age. For each donor, CD4 naive and CD4 memory were each run on three plates, CD8 naive on two plates, and CD8 memory on one plate. To estimate repertoire size and how much clonotype sharing occurs between individuals, the study deeply sequenced the blood TCR repertoires of 5 or 6 healthy adults. Different laboratories and diverse techniques were used to prepare libraries and sequence TCR repertoires, to increase sequencing depth and limit assay-specific biases. Per donor, leukapheresis produced somewhere between about 0.8 and 9.5 billion PBMCs.

Findings and caveats that apply to the study as a whole: The small number of donors limited the genetic and exposure-history diversity represented. Only blood was sampled, and tissue TCR repertoires likely differ from those in blood. Incomplete sequencing was indicated by rarefaction of sorted-subset datasets, despite the large sequencing depth. Based on pairwise subsampling, the degree of clonotype sharing among donors was expected to be affected by sequencing depth. Around 5.4% of naive CD4, 3.5% of naive CD8, about 2.1% of memory CD4, and 0.4% of memory CD8 clonotypes were shared across a few donors. Compared with non-shared clonotypes, the clonotypes found in all four sorted-subset donors had higher generation probabilities. Estimated clonotype richness was generally larger for naive than for memory subsets.

Using the deep immunoSEQ assay, TCR CDR3 regions were amplified from genomic DNA by multiplex PCR. Extracted genomic DNA from each cell subset was distributed evenly across all wells of several immunoSEQ 96-well plates, and each plate was treated as a replicate. For sorted subsets, roughly 0.2 ug genomic DNA, equal to tens of thousands of T cell genomes, was loaded into each replicate PCR. The purified libraries were quantified using a Qubit 3.0 fluorometer, sized with a Bioanalyzer 2100, and then quantified again using the KAPA Library Quantification kit. A separate single-read 150-cycle Illumina NextSeq 550 flow cell was used to sequence each immunoSEQ 96-well plate. In the original analysis: Because the immunoSEQ output held only junctional sequences and lacked quality scores, the filtering could not match the filtering applied to full-length reads. Sequences were annotated with PyIR, a Python wrapper for IgBLAST v1.9, using IMGT germline references to assign V/J genes and CDR3. Reads were removed for weak V/J assignments (E-value above 1e-6), missing CDR3, stop codons, out-of-frame junctions, or ambiguous translated residues. V3J clonotypes were defined as sequences sharing an identical inferred V gene, J gene, and CDR3 amino acid sequence. To compute the percentage overlap between repertoires, the number of shared unique clonotypes was divided by the size of the smaller repertoire. RTK rarefaction, the Chao1 estimator, and Recon v2.1 estimates of unobserved clonotypes were used to assess repertoire richness. OLGA was used to compute generation probabilities for all TCRbeta clonotypes that the gDNA method yielded from a handful of donors. In its TCRdb copy, this immuneACCESS table keeps in-frame sequences only and misses some clones. Where compared with another copy, unresolved V genes explain less than half of these, and the others have no known cause. D and trimming come from the DNA, and the V and J calls and clone size come from that table. Recorded for this sample are approximately 1.5 million clones; roughly 98.5% of them occurred a single time. The ten largest clones add up to 0.36% of the sample.

The donors were healthy, HIV-negative adults who had no recently reported acute infections or vaccinations. All donors were Caucasian adults living in Nashville, Tennessee, USA. CD4+ T cells were enriched through magnetic negative selection, after which naive cells were positively selected on CD45RA and the remaining negative fraction served as the memory subset. Blood was collected by leukapheresis, and PBMCs were isolated by Ficoll-Histopaque density gradient centrifugation and then cryopreserved in liquid nitrogen vapor phase. Analytical flow cytometry was used to check the purity and quantity of every magnetically sorted T cell population. Each sorted fraction had its genomic DNA isolated and then quantified by UV absorbance on a Nanodrop 2000c. Based on the germline V gene, the CDR1 and CDR2 sequences are MDHEN and SYDVKM. V ends up 5 bases short and J 7 bases short, with an unmatched junction base count of 9. Taken from cysteine to phenylalanine, the CDR3 has 15 residues. Kept here is only the CDR3 DNA, which spans 45 bases and is read in frame from base 1.

The TCR was taken from a man aged 25-40 years in good health. Sequenced input: naive CD4+ T cells sorted from blood. This sample's cell subset or site label indicates: CD45RA+ positively selected. In this chain, TRBV28 is recombined with TRBJ1-5; 9 bases in the junction line up with TRBD1. The base sequence is TGTGCCAGCAGTCCCGAAGGACAGGGGCAACAGCCCCAGCATTTT. Its translation reads: CASSPEGQGQQPQHF.